Below, one T cell receptor (beta chain) is given with its context. Germline CDR1 SGHNT, CDR2 YYREEE (reference sequence). The CDR3 sequence is 15 residues long. Trimming stripped 2 bases from V and 4 bases from J, with 15 bases between. The data are from a study of blood T cell repertoires in COVID-19. As for the study in general: Donors in the United States, Italy and Spain gave samples during acute or convalescent COVID-19.

How the authors handled the data: Reference gene primer amplification gave estimated nucleated cell counts. The data were produced by immunoSEQ multiplex PCR, yet TCRdb's version contains in-frame clones alone and is incomplete. That table supplies the V and J calls and clone size; D and trimming were determined from the DNA. Found here are 75,000 to 90,000 clones, 80% of them singletons; the top ten hold around 4.7%. The clonotype was recovered from a woman in her seventies with acute or convalescent COVID-19. The sample consisted of peripheral blood. This sequence joins TRBV5-4 and TRBJ1-2, with D possibly matching TRBD1 (6 bases). CDR3: CASSLVSGHLYGYTF. CDR3 nucleotide sequence: TGTGCCAGCAGCTTAGTGTCGGGACACCTCTATGGCTACACCTTC.